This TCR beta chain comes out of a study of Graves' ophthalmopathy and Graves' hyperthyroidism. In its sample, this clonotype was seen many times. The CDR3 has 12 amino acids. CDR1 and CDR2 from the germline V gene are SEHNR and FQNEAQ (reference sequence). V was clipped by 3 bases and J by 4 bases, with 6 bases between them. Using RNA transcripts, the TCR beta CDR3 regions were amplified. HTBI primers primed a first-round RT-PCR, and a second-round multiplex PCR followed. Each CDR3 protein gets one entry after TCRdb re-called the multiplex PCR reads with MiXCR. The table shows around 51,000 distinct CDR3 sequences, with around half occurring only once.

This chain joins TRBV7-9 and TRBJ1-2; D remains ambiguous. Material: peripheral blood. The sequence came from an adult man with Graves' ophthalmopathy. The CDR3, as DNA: TGTGCCAGCAGCTTGGTGTCCTATGGCTACACCTTC. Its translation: CASSLVSYGYTF.